The 25 T cell receptor beta chains below come from one sample, sequenced in a study of identical twins (dated by TCRdb to the mid-2010s). Library construction relied on 5' RACE. Sequencing took place on an Illumina HiSeq 2000. TCRdb handled the public reads itself, with Q25 trimming in fastp and clone calling in MiXCR, and kept productive beta chains. Every entry covers one CDR3 protein and lists the most common genes and DNA from its rows. A total of 350,000 or so distinct CDR3 sequences appear in this sample, more than 9% of them only once. The leading ten clones occupy more than 6% of the sample. This sample was also put to use in a study of yellow fever vaccine responses in identical twins.

The sample comprised CD8+ T cells sorted from blood. All receptors come from a woman aged 18-29 years in good health.

This clonotype occurred a few times. The chain carries TRBV20-1 and TRBJ2-7; D is possibly TRBD1 (5 bases). The germline CDR1 and CDR2 sequences are DFQATT and SNEGSKA (reference sequence). V lost 3 bases, J lost 1 base, and 16 bases lay in between. This CDR3 spans 15 amino acids. CDR3 protein: CSARVGHITSYEQYF. In DNA form, the CDR3 reads TGCAGTGCTAGGGTTGGACACATTACTTCCTACGAGCAGTACTTC.

This chain joins TRBV20-1 and TRBJ2-5, with 7 bases that match TRBD1. Per germline, CDR1 DFQATT and CDR2 SNEGSKA (reference sequence). This CDR3 spans 18 amino acids. The J segment lost 0 bases and the V segment lost 0 bases, leaving 13 bases of the junction unmatched. CDR3 bases: TGCAGTGCTAGAGATCTCGATGGGGACAGTTCCCACCAAGAGACCCAGTACTTC. It is translated as CSARDLDGDSSHQETQYF.

The CDR3 sequence: CASSSPTGNYEQYV. In DNA, the CDR3 is TGTGCCAGCAGCTCTCCGACAGGGAACTACGAGCAGTACGTC. This chain joins TRBV28 and TRBJ2-7; 7 bases are a match to TRBD1. Trimming removed 6 bases from V and 3 bases from J; junction bases left unmatched: 8. The CDR3 loop spans 14 amino acids. Germline V gene sequence: CDR1 MDHEN, CDR2 SYDVKM.

This clonotype turned up a few times. V gene TRBV20-1 combines with J gene TRBJ1-1; TRBD1 agrees at 7 bases. Per germline, CDR1 DFQATT and CDR2 SNEGSKA (reference sequence). V was clipped by 3 bases and J by 7 bases; unmatched bases: 8. The CDR3 covers 13 residues. In DNA form, the CDR3 reads TGCAGTGCTAGTCATCCGGGACAGTATGAAGCTTTCTTT. Translating gives CSASHPGQYEAFF.

This clonotype was detected ten times or more. The CDR3 DNA sequence: TGTGCCAGCAGCCAAGCAGTCCGGGACAGGGATCTCGAGCAGTACTTC. It is translated as CASSQAVRDRDLEQYF. The V gene is TRBV3-1, the J gene TRBJ2-7; the match to TRBD1 covers 9 bases. The CDR3 consists of 16 residues. The junction had 10 bases not matched to a gene; V was cut back by 1 base and J by 6 bases. Looked up from germline, CDR1 is LGHDT and CDR2 is YNNKEL (reference sequence).

This sequence joins TRBV19 and TRBJ2-7; D unclear. V gave up 3 bases and J gave up 2 bases, with 8 bases separating them. The CDR3 totals 13 residues. Germline loops: CDR1 LNHDA, CDR2 SQIVND (reference sequence). The CDR3 DNA follows: TGTGCCAGTAGTATCTACATAGCCTACGAGCAGTACTTC. This encodes CASSIYIAYEQYF.

The genes are TRBV5-1 and TRBJ2-5, with D perhaps given as TRBD1 or TRBD2 (6 bases each). CDR3 length: 15 residues. Germline values: CDR1 SGHRS, CDR2 YFSETQ. Between the trimmed V and J ends, which lost 4 bases and 3 bases, there was a span of 16 bases. CDR3 nucleotide sequence: TGCGCCAGCAGCCCGCGCAGGGGCGGGGAAGAGACCCAGTACTTC. Amino acids: CASSPRRGGEETQYF.

This clonotype was observed a few times. The chain combines TRBV28 with TRBJ2-5, with 8 bases that match TRBD1. The ends lost 6 bases at V and 2 bases at J; junction bases unmatched: 11. CDR3 length: 16 residues. CDR1 is MDHEN, CDR2 SYDVKM, per germline. The chain's CDR3 is CASRPEDREDQETQYF. CDR3 nucleotides: TGTGCCAGCAGACCGGAGGACAGGGAGGATCAAGAGACCCAGTACTTC.

This clonotype was seen ten or more times. The rearrangement uses TRBV28 and TRBJ1-1; 8 nucleotides match TRBD1. Germline V gives CDR1 MDHEN, CDR2 SYDVKM. Losses at the gene ends were 2 bases for V and 5 bases for J; bases not matched to a gene: 4. CDR3 size: 14 residues. The CDR3 DNA reads as TGTGCCAGCAGTTTACAGGGGGCGCGGACTGAAGCTTTCTTT. Translating gives CASSLQGARTEAFF.

In this sample, this clonotype turned up a few times. This chain links TRBV4-1 with TRBJ2-7; tentatively, D is TRBD1 (7 bases). The CDR3 contains 15 residues. V dropped 4 bases and J dropped 1 base, with 14 bases sitting between them. CDR1 is MGHRA and CDR2 is YSYEKL in the germline V gene. The CDR3 here is CASSPNRGGSYEQYF. The CDR3 DNA reads TGCGCCAGCAGCCCAAACAGGGGAGGTTCCTACGAGCAGTACTTC.

The V and J genes are TRBV4-1 and TRBJ2-1; 11 bases match TRBD2. The germline gives CDR1 MGHRA, CDR2 YSYEKL. The CDR3 has 15 amino acids. The J segment lost 5 bases and the V segment lost 3 bases, leaving 3 bases of the junction unmatched. CDR3 sequence reads: CASSQGTSGDNEQFF. CDR3 sequence (DNA): TGCGCCAGCAGCCAGGGGACTAGCGGAGACAATGAGCAGTTCTTC.

The chain recombines TRBV5-1 with TRBJ2-1; 10 positions agree with TRBD2. This CDR3 is built from 16 residues. Germline V gives CDR1 SGHRS, CDR2 YFSETQ. The V gene end was trimmed by 3 bases and the J gene end by 1 base; junction bases not matched to a gene: 4. In DNA, the CDR3 is TGCGCCAGCAGCTGGGGAGCGGGAGGGTCCTACAATGAGCAGTTCTTC. Translation gives CASSWGAGGSYNEQFF.

The V and J genes are TRBV10-2 and TRBJ2-7; TRBD2 aligns across 10 bases. CDR3 length: 14 amino acids. The germline V gene has CDR1 WSHSY and CDR2 SAAADI. The V gene end was trimmed by 4 bases and the J gene end by 7 bases; junction bases not matched to a gene: 7. CDR3 in DNA: TGCGCCAGCAGTGCAGCGGGAGGGCCGTGGGAGCAGTACTTC. Translated: CASSAAGGPWEQYF.

This clonotype was seen a handful of times. This chain connects TRBV7-8 to TRBJ2-2; tentatively, D is TRBD2 (6 bases). The CDR3 spans 16 residues. V shed 5 bases and J shed 8 bases, with 21 bases lying between them. Germline loops: CDR1 SGHVS, CDR2 FQNEAQ. The CDR3 loop reads CASSRLGGKPRGELFF. The CDR3 DNA is TGTGCCAGCAGCCGGCTAGGCGGGAAACCCCGAGGGGAGCTGTTTTTT.

This clonotype was detected many times. DNA for the CDR3: TGCGCCAGCAGCTTGGACGCAGGTCGTATAGCCAAAAACATTCAGTACTTC. Its protein product is CASSLDAGRIAKNIQYF. V gene TRBV5-1 combines with J gene TRBJ2-4; D is unresolved. The CDR3 spans 17 residues. The ends were cut back, 0 bases at V and 0 bases at J, with 13 bases in the middle. CDR1 SGHRS and CDR2 YFSETQ come from the germline V gene.

This clonotype was observed many times. The CDR3 nucleotides are TGCAGTGCTAGAGCCCGGACAGGGGGCGACTATGGCTACACCTTC. This sequence encodes CSARARTGGDYGYTF. The V call is TRBV20-1, the J call TRBJ1-2, with 11 bases identical to TRBD1. Trimming at V came to 1 base and at J to 3 bases, leaving 4 bases not matched to a gene. Germline values: CDR1 DFQATT, CDR2 SNEGSKA (reference sequence). CDR3 length equals 15 residues.

This clonotype showed up just a few times. The gene calls are TRBV12-3 or TRBV12-4 and TRBJ2-1; 14 nucleotides agree with TRBD2. The junction had 13 bases not matched to a gene; V was cut back by 2 bases and J by 1 base. The CDR3 covers 21 residues. CDR3 in amino acids: CASSLHITGTSGSRSYNEQFF. The CDR3 nucleotides are TGTGCCAGCAGTTTACACATAACGGGGACTAGCGGGAGTCGATCCTACAATGAGCAGTTCTTC.

The chain couples TRBV20-1 to TRBJ2-3; D ambiguous. CDR3 length: 17 amino acids. Trimming shortened V by 0 bases and J by 0 bases, and 16 bases separated the two germline ends. The germline gives CDR1 DFQATT, CDR2 SNEGSKA (reference sequence). The CDR3 DNA follows: TGCAGTGCTAGAGATGGATCGGCTACAACTAGCACAGATACGCAGTATTTT. Translation: CSARDGSATTSTDTQYF.

This clonotype was counted between two and nine times. This chain connects TRBV12-3 or TRBV12-4 to TRBJ2-5, with 8 bases aligning to TRBD2. The CDR3 is made up of 15 amino acids. J was trimmed by 5 bases and V by 5 bases; bases with no gene match: 10. CDR3 in amino acids: CASSGLSGGTETQYF. The DNA for the CDR3 is TGTGCCAGCAGTGGGCTCTCGGGAGGGACCGAGACCCAGTACTTC.

The table lists this clonotype with a few counts. V usage is TRBV12-3 or TRBV12-4 and J usage is TRBJ2-4, with 15 bases aligning to TRBD2. CDR3 length: 19 residues. The V and J ends lost 1 base and 2 bases, in that order; junction bases with no gene match: 6. CDR3 sequence reads: CASSLDGLAGGYSKNIQYF. As DNA, the CDR3 is TGTGCCAGCAGTTTAGATGGACTAGCGGGGGGGTATTCCAAAAACATTCAGTACTTC.

The rearrangement links TRBV4-1 to TRBJ1-1; tentative D call: TRBD1 (5 bases). The V end lost 1 base, the J end lost 1 base, and 10 bases lay between the germline ends. The CDR3 has 15 residues. Germline loops: CDR1 MGHRA, CDR2 YSYEKL. The CDR3 here is CASSQGAGTNTEAFF. CDR3 sequence (DNA): TGCGCCAGCAGCCAAGGAGCAGGGACGAACACTGAAGCTTTCTTT.

There are a few counts of this clonotype. This chain connects TRBV4-1 to TRBJ1-2; D is unresolved. Trimming pared 3 bases from V and 4 bases from J, leaving 24 bases between. This CDR3 spans 18 amino acids. Germline CDR1 is MGHRA and CDR2 is YSYEKL. CDR3 protein: CASSQDGSPSLAGYGYTF. CDR3 coding DNA: TGCGCCAGCAGCCAGGACGGATCCCCCTCTTTGGCTGGCTATGGCTACACCTTC.

This clonotype came up a few times. V and J are TRBV9 and TRBJ2-5, with D perhaps assigned TRBD1 or TRBD2 (5 bases each). The germline V gene encodes CDR1 SGDLS and CDR2 YYNGEE. CDR3 length: 15 residues. Trimming pared 4 bases from V and 0 bases from J, leaving 13 bases between. CDR3 amino acids: CASSLRGADQETQYF. The CDR3 DNA reads as TGTGCCAGCAGCCTGAGGGGAGCGGACCAAGAGACCCAGTACTTC.

In this sample, this clonotype turned up a few times. This rearrangement joins TRBV6-2 or TRBV6-3 to TRBJ2-7; 9 bases are shared with TRBD1. Germline trimming cut 4 bases from V and 6 bases from J; bases unmatched to any gene: 4. The CDR3 contains 13 residues. Per the germline V gene, CDR1 is MNHEY and CDR2 is SVGEGT. DNA of the CDR3: TGTGCCAGCAGTTTAAAGGACAGGGGCGAGCAGTACTTC. Its translation: CASSLKDRGEQYF.

The rearrangement uses TRBV16 and TRBJ2-7; D may match TRBD1 or TRBD2 (5 bases each). V was cut by 7 bases and J by 1 base, with 11 bases left in between. Germline V gives CDR1 KGHSY, CDR2 FQNENV. CDR3 size: 13 residues. For the CDR3, the DNA is TGTGCCAGCAACCTCGGGGCTTCCTACGAGCAGTACTTC. It translates to CASNLGASYEQYF.